This T cell receptor beta chain appears in the sequencing data of a study of Graves' ophthalmopathy and Graves' hyperthyroidism. This clonotype has ten or more counts. Its antigen is unidentified. Overall study results and limits: Ophthalmopathy versus stable hyperthyroidism: 13-signature model gave 85% to 90% sensitivity, 75% to 83% specificity.

Moderately to severely active ophthalmopathy under 3 months, CAS at least 3, NOSPECS at least 4. Diagnosis used clinical symptoms, serum thyroxine, TRAb, thyroid ultrasound and orbital computed tomography. TCR beta CDR3 amplification used RNA transcripts. HTBI primers served in a first-round RT-PCR, which a second-round multiplex PCR followed. Each CDR3 protein is one row after TCRdb ran MiXCR on the multiplex PCR reads. The sample includes 360,000 or so distinct CDR3 sequences, around 17% of them seen just once. CDR1 is LNHDA, CDR2 SQIVND, per germline (reference sequence). V shed 5 bases and J shed 6 bases, with 17 bases lying between them. The CDR3 length is 15 residues.

The chain uses TRBV19 and TRBJ1-5; D possibly corresponds to TRBD1 (6 bases). The origin of this receptor is a woman in her late teens or twenties with Graves' ophthalmopathy. The sequenced sample consisted of peripheral blood. CDR3 nucleotides: TGTGCCAGTAGTTCCTACAGGGTGTTAGGTCAGCCCCAGCATTTT. It codes for CASSSYRVLGQPQHF.